The 30 T cell receptor beta chains below all came from one sample that was sequenced in a study of spatial heterogeneity in lung cancer. TCRdb fed the 5' RACE reads into MiXCR, producing one record per CDR3 protein. This sample has tens of thousands of distinct CDR3 sequences, with about 5% found just once. Time point denoted: sample taken at primary tumor resection. This sample comprised PBMCs, obtained at surgery. The source of these receptors is a female donor with early-stage non-small cell lung cancer.

The rearrangement links TRBV6-5 to TRBJ2-5; TRBD2 agrees at 13 bases. Losses at the gene ends were 5 bases for V and 5 bases for J; bases not matched to a gene: 5. CDR1 and CDR2 (germline): MNHEY, SVGAGI. CDR3 size: 15 residues. CDR3 region: CASSKTSGGVETQYF. The DNA for the CDR3 is TGTGCCAGCAGTAAAACTAGCGGGGGGGTGGAGACCCAGTACTTC.

This clonotype was counted a few times. The genes are TRBV7-6 and TRBJ1-1; 9 bases fit TRBD1. Germline assignment: CDR1 SGHVS and CDR2 FNYEAQ. The CDR3 totals 15 residues. With 7 bases clipped from V and 1 base from J, the junction kept 7 bases outside the gene matches. The CDR3 loop reads CASTRQQGANTEAFF. The CDR3 DNA reads TGTGCCAGCACCCGACAACAGGGGGCGAACACTGAAGCTTTCTTT.

This clonotype was observed many times. The chain carries TRBV7-3 and TRBJ1-3; D is uncertain. The germline V gene encodes CDR1 SGHTA and CDR2 FQGTGA. This CDR3 is 16 amino acids long. Trimming pared 4 bases from V and 0 bases from J, leaving 13 bases between. In DNA, the CDR3 is TGTGCCAGCAGCTGCAGACGGTCCAACTCTGGAAACACCATATATTTT. It specifies CASSCRRSNSGNTIYF.

This clonotype was seen repeatedly, ten times or more. This sequence joins TRBV18 and TRBJ2-6, with TRBD1 matching 8 bases. This CDR3 spans 18 amino acids. V shed 2 bases, J shed 0 bases, and the junction held 6 bases outside the gene matches. From germline, CDR1 is KGHSH and CDR2 LQKENI. DNA for the CDR3: TGTGCCAGCTCACCATTGGCAGGGGGCCACTCTGGGGCCAACGTCCTGACTTTC. Amino acid sequence: CASSPLAGGHSGANVLTF.

In this sample, this clonotype turned up many times. This chain uses TRBV12-3 or TRBV12-4 with TRBJ1-6; weak D call: TRBD1 (6 bases). The V gene lost 7 bases and the J gene lost 7 bases, with 17 bases spanning the gap. The CDR3 sequence is 15 residues long. CDR3 region: CASTDPAGANSPLHF. CDR3 coding DNA: TGTGCCAGCACCGATCCGGCGGGGGCGAATTCACCCCTCCACTTT.

Ten or more counts support this clonotype. The CDR3 DNA sequence: TGTGCCAGCAGCCCGACAGGGGACAATTCACCCCTCCACTTT. Its protein product is CASSPTGDNSPLHF. The chain links TRBV7-3 to TRBJ1-6, with 8 bases lining up with TRBD1. From germline, CDR1 is SGHTA and CDR2 FQGTGA. V was pared by 5 bases and J by 7 bases, with 4 bases of the junction left unmatched. This CDR3 has 14 residues. The full variable domain, completed using reference TRBV7-3 and TRBJ1-6, is GAGVSQTPSNKVTEKGKYVELRCDPISGHTALYWYRQSLGQGPEFLIYFQGTGAADDSGLPNDRFFAVRPEGSVSTLKIQRTERGDSAVYLCASSPTGDNSPLHFGNGTRLTVT.

The sample holds many counts of this clonotype. This sequence joins TRBV5-1 and TRBJ2-3; TRBD1 agrees at 7 bases. The CDR3 covers 16 residues. The germline V gene encodes CDR1 SGHRS and CDR2 YFSETQ. V lost 3 bases to trimming and J lost 2 bases; unmatched junction nucleotides: 9. CDR3 sequence reads: CASSSGQYLPTDTQYF. The CDR3 region has the DNA TGCGCCAGCAGCTCGGGACAGTACCTACCCACAGATACGCAGTATTTT.

This clonotype was picked up many times. This rearrangement joins TRBV29-1 to TRBJ1-2; unclear D gene. The germline gives CDR1 SQVTM, CDR2 ANQGSEA. Trimming took 0 bases from V and 0 from J, leaving 8 bases between them. The CDR3 contains 14 residues. The DNA of the CDR3 is TGCAGCGTTGAAGAGGGCCTTCCTAACTATGGCTACACCTTC. It yields the protein CSVEEGLPNYGYTF.

This clonotype showed up just a few times. This chain joins TRBV5-1 and TRBJ1-1; D is undetermined. Germline-derived CDR1 and CDR2 are SGHRS and YFSETQ. The CDR3 totals 14 residues. The ends were cut back, 4 bases at V and 1 base at J, with 11 bases in the middle. The CDR3 coding sequence is TGCGCCAGCAGCGACCTACATCCGAACACTGAAGCTTTCTTT. Protein product: CASSDLHPNTEAFF.

This clonotype was observed many times. This sequence joins TRBV19 and TRBJ1-5; D is unclear. CDR1 LNHDA and CDR2 SQIVND come from the germline V gene (reference sequence). V lost 5 bases and J lost 5, with 22 bases in between. The CDR3 is 17 amino acids. The CDR3 nucleotides are TGTGCCAGTAGTGACCTTCTCTCCGGGAGCCGAGATCAGCCCCAGCATTTT. Its protein is CASSDLLSGSRDQPQHF.

The chain carries TRBV7-9 and TRBJ2-2; 7 bases map to TRBD2. Germline CDR1 reads SEHNR; CDR2 reads FQNEAQ (reference sequence). Unmatched junction bases numbered 7, after V lost 5 bases and J lost 7 bases. The CDR3 runs 14 residues. The CDR3 is CASSQTSAGGELFF. In DNA form, the CDR3 reads TGTGCCAGCAGCCAAACTAGCGCCGGCGGGGAGCTGTTTTTT. Supplemented by reference TRBV7-9 and TRBJ2-2, the full variable domain reads DTGVSQNPRHKITKRGQNVTFRCDPISEHNRLYWYRQTLGQGPEFLTYFQNEAQLEKSRLLSDRFSAERPKGSFSTLEIQRTEQGDSAMYLCASSQTSAGGELFFGEGSRLTVL.

This clonotype was found many times. This sequence joins TRBV6-2 or TRBV6-3 and TRBJ2-7; D is ambiguous. Per germline, CDR1 MNHEY and CDR2 SVGEGT. Trimming stripped 7 bases from V and 3 bases from J, with 7 bases between. There are 11 residues in the CDR3. CDR3 sequence reads: CASTQNYEQYF. CDR3 sequence (DNA): TGTGCCAGCACCCAGAACTACGAGCAGTACTTC.

This clonotype was observed at least ten times. This chain joins TRBV12-3 or TRBV12-4 and TRBJ1-1, with D unclear. The CDR3 loop spans 14 amino acids. Trimming took off 6 bases at V and 3 bases at J, with 14 bases between the two ends. The CDR3 loop is CASRPHKEHTEAFF. CDR3 DNA sequence: TGTGCCAGCAGACCACACAAGGAGCACACTGAAGCTTTCTTT.

This clonotype has ten or more counts. The CDR3 nucleotides are TGTGCCAGCATGATACAGGTTTTACTGGCTGAAGCTTTCTTT. It specifies CASMIQVLLAEAFF. The chain joins TRBV2 to TRBJ1-1; D may be TRBD1 (5 bases). CDR1 SNHLY and CDR2 FYNNEI come from the germline V gene. The CDR3 contains 14 residues. Trimming removed 7 bases at V and 6 bases at J, with 18 bases between.

This clonotype was seen only a few times. The chain couples TRBV7-9 to TRBJ1-2, with 7 bases identical to TRBD1. Germline V gives CDR1 SEHNR, CDR2 FQNEAQ (reference sequence). This CDR3 spans 13 amino acids. J was trimmed by 5 bases and V by 1 base; bases with no gene match: 1. The CDR3 loop is CASSLVQGYGYTF. The CDR3 DNA reads TGTGCCAGCAGCTTAGTACAGGGGTATGGCTACACCTTC.

This clonotype occurred many times. V is TRBV11-3 and J is TRBJ2-3; a possible D gene is TRBD1 (5 bases). CDR1 and CDR2 (germline): SGHNT, YENEEA. Trimming pared 4 bases from V and 2 bases from J, leaving 10 bases between. This CDR3 region has 14 residues. Here the CDR3 DNA reads TGTGCCAGCAGCTCCCGACAGAACACAGATACGCAGTATTTT. Its protein product is CASSSRQNTDTQYF.

In this sample, this clonotype turned up many times. J is TRBJ2-1 and V is TRBV20-1; 8 positions agree with TRBD2. Trimming removed 2 bases from V and 3 bases from J; junction bases left unmatched: 6. The germline CDR1 and CDR2 sequences are DFQATT and SNEGSKA (reference sequence). The CDR3 has 15 residues. The CDR3, as DNA: TGCAGTGCTAGACCGGTGGCGGGGGGCTACAATGAGCAGTTCTTC. Its translation: CSARPVAGGYNEQFF.

This clonotype was detected many times. This chain joins TRBV7-9 and TRBJ2-3, with 10 bases lining up with TRBD1. Trimming took 7 bases from V and 5 from J; bases not matched to a gene: 3. The CDR3 spans 13 residues. The V gene's germline CDR1 is SEHNR and CDR2 FQNEAQ (reference sequence). CDR3 sequence reads: CASKGTGVDTQYF. As DNA, the CDR3 is TGTGCCAGCAAGGGGACAGGGGTAGATACGCAGTATTTT.

This clonotype was recorded a few times. V usage is TRBV20-1 and J usage is TRBJ1-5, with no clear D. Germline V gene lookup returns CDR1 DFQATT and CDR2 SNEGSKA (reference sequence). The CDR3 extends over 15 amino acids. V was trimmed by 1 base and J by 7 bases, leaving 17 bases between them. The CDR3 spells CSARATTVGYQPQHF. The CDR3 DNA sequence: TGCAGTGCTAGAGCGACAACGGTTGGCTACCAGCCCCAGCATTTT.

V usage is TRBV12-3 or TRBV12-4 and J usage is TRBJ1-2, with D perhaps matching TRBD1 (5 bases). Between the trimmed V and J ends, which lost 5 bases and 4 bases, there was a span of 8 bases. This CDR3 is 12 amino acids long. The CDR3 region is CASSAGGYGYTF. The CDR3 DNA is TGTGCCAGCAGTGCCGGGGGCTATGGCTACACCTTC.

This chain connects TRBV10-3 to TRBJ2-3, with 8 bases matching TRBD2. This CDR3 is built from 19 residues. Per the germline V gene, CDR1 is ENHRY and CDR2 is SYGVKD. J gave up 0 bases and V 3 bases, and 14 bases lay outside the gene matches. CDR3 region: CAISDRRGGTPWSTDTQYF. CDR3 bases: TGTGCCATCAGTGATCGCCGGGGGGGCACCCCGTGGAGCACAGATACGCAGTATTTT.

The sample holds many counts of this clonotype. The V call is TRBV3-1, the J call TRBJ2-3; 8 bases agree with TRBD1. This CDR3 region has 14 residues. Germline lookup yields CDR1 LGHDT and CDR2 YNNKEL (reference sequence). The ends lost 4 bases at V and 3 bases at J; junction bases unmatched: 3. This CDR3 is CASSPGQGTDTQYF. The CDR3 nucleotides are TGTGCCAGCAGCCCTGGACAGGGAACAGATACGCAGTATTTT.

At least ten counts were recorded for this clonotype. The gene calls are TRBV10-3 and TRBJ1-6; a possible D gene is TRBD1 (6 bases). The V gene's germline CDR1 is ENHRY and CDR2 SYGVKD. This CDR3 has 16 amino acids. V lost 0 bases, J lost 4 bases, and 10 bases lay in between. CDR3 DNA: TGTGCCATCAGTGAGTCGACAGGCCTGTATAATTCACCCCTCCACTTT. This translates into CAISESTGLYNSPLHF.

This clonotype has at least ten counts. This chain joins TRBV28 and TRBJ1-1, with TRBD1 matching 8 bases. Germline CDR1 reads MDHEN; CDR2 reads SYDVKM. The CDR3 spans 13 residues. Unmatched junction bases numbered 5, after V lost 5 bases and J lost 6 bases. This chain's CDR3 is CASSGQGRAEAFF. CDR3 nucleotides: TGTGCCAGCAGTGGACAGGGCCGGGCTGAAGCTTTCTTT.

V is TRBV4-3 and J is TRBJ2-1, with D perhaps matching TRBD2 (6 bases). The CDR3 has 17 amino acids. Per the germline V gene, CDR1 is LGHNA and CDR2 is YSLEER. With 3 bases removed from V and 10 bases from J, the gap between germline ends came to 25 bases. CDR3 sequence reads: CASSHLLPGQAGREQFF. The CDR3 nucleotides read TGCGCCAGCAGCCACCTCCTTCCGGGCCAGGCGGGACGAGAGCAGTTCTTC.

This clonotype was counted only a few times. The J gene is TRBJ1-5, the V gene TRBV11-2; possibly TRBD1 for D (5 bases). This CDR3 comprises 13 residues. Germline assignment: CDR1 SGHAT and CDR2 FQNNGV. V was clipped by 0 bases and J by 5 bases, with 5 bases between them. CDR3 amino acids: CASSLDRDQPQHF. CDR3 nucleotide sequence: TGTGCCAGCAGCTTAGACAGGGATCAGCCCCAGCATTTT.

The chain combines TRBV5-4 with TRBJ1-2; the match to TRBD1 covers 8 bases. CDR3 length: 16 amino acids. Per the germline V gene, CDR1 is SGHNT and CDR2 is YYREEE (reference sequence). With 3 bases clipped from V and 8 bases from J, the junction kept 15 bases outside the gene matches. This CDR3 is CASSSPGTGGFRGYTF. CDR3 bases: TGTGCCAGCAGCTCTCCCGGGACAGGCGGCTTCCGAGGCTACACCTTC.

The J gene is TRBJ2-3, the V gene TRBV19; weak D call: TRBD1 (6 bases). CDR3 length equals 14 residues. Germline V gene sequence: CDR1 LNHDA, CDR2 SQIVND (reference sequence). Trimming took off 4 bases at V and 4 bases at J, with 12 bases between the two ends. CDR3 DNA: TGTGCCAGTAGTACCCTCAGGGGAGCAGATACGCAGTATTTT. Residues: CASSTLRGADTQYF.

The sample holds many counts of this clonotype. The chain links TRBV19 to TRBJ2-3, with 12 nucleotides matching TRBD2. The junction had 4 bases not matched to a gene; V was cut back by 9 bases and J by 0 bases. The CDR3 has 15 amino acids. CDR1 is LNHDA and CDR2 is SQIVND in the germline V gene (reference sequence). CDR3 coding DNA: TGTGCCAGCTTAGGACTAGCGGGGAGCACAGATACGCAGTATTTT. Its protein product is CASLGLAGSTDTQYF.

There are many counts of this clonotype. This chain connects TRBV5-1 to TRBJ1-1; D is unclear. This CDR3 is built from 13 residues. V lost 1 base to trimming and J lost 4 bases, with 8 bases between them. Germline values: CDR1 SGHRS, CDR2 YFSETQ. The CDR3 reads CASSLKFGTEAFF. Written as DNA, the CDR3 is TGCGCCAGCAGCTTGAAGTTCGGCACTGAAGCTTTCTTT.